One TCR beta chain is described in this entry. Its antigen is as yet unknown. This sample is part of a study of OX40 agonist ivuxolimab in advanced cancers. The CDR3 loop spans 15 amino acids. CDR1 is SGHTA, CDR2 FQGTGA, per germline. The junction had 6 bases not matched to a gene; V was cut back by 6 bases and J by 6 bases. Repertoires were generated with immunoSEQ multiplex PCR, while TCRdb's copy carries only in-frame clones and drops some. The sample has tens of thousands of clones, about 89% seen once. General study findings and limits: The study found among the lowest clonal expansion in partial responders at 0.1-3.0 mg/kg. In general, CD8+ T cells held more expanded clones than CD4+ did, on average. At 0.1 to 3.0 mg/kg, clonal expansion of CD4+ and CD8+ blood T cells had occurred by week 6.

The V gene is TRBV7-3, the J gene TRBJ2-1; 12 nucleotides agree with TRBD2. The origin of this receptor is an adult with an advanced solid tumor such as melanoma, head and neck, liver or kidney cancer. The sequences come from CD4+ or CD8+ T cells sorted from blood, collected in a trial of the OX40 agonist ivuxolimab. CDR3 amino acids: CASSPTSGSLNEQFF. The CDR3 DNA follows: TGTGCCAGCAGTCCGACTAGCGGGAGCCTCAATGAGCAGTTCTTC. The full variable domain, its missing parts supplied by reference TRBV7-3 and TRBJ2-1, is GAGVSQTPSNKVTEKGKYVELRCDPISGHTALYWYRQSLGQGPEFLIYFQGTGAADDSGLPNDRFFAVRPEGSVSTLKIQRTERGDSAVYLCASSPTSGSLNEQFFGPGTRLTVL.